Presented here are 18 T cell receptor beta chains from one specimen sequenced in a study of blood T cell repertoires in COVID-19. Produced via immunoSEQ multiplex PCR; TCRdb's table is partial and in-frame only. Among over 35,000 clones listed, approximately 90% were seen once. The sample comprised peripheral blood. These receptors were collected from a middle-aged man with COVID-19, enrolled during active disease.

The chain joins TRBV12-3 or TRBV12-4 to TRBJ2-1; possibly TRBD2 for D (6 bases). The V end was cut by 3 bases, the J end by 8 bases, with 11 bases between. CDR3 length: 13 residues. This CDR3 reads CASSLLASYEQFF. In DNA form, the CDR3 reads TGTGCCAGCAGTTTGCTAGCGTCGTATGAGCAGTTCTTC.

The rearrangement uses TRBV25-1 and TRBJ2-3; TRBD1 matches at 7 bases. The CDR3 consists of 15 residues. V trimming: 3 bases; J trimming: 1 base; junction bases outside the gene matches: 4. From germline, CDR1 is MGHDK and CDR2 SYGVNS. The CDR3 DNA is TGTGCCAGCAGTGACGGGACAGTGCGCACAGATACGCAGTATTTT. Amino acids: CASSDGTVRTDTQYF.

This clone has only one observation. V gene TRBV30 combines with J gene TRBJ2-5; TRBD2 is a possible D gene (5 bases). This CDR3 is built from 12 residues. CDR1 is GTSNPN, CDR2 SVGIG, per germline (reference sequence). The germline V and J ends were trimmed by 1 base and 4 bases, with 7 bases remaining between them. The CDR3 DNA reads TGTGCCTGGAGTGCCGGAGGAGAGACCCAGTACTTC. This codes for CAWSAGGETQYF.

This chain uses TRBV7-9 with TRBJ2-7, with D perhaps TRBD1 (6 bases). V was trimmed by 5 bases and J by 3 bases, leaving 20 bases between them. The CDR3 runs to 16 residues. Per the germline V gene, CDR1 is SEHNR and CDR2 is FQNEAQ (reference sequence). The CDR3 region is CASSIGWSGTNYEQYF. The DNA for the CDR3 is TGTGCCAGCAGCATCGGCTGGTCGGGGACAAACTACGAGCAGTACTTC.

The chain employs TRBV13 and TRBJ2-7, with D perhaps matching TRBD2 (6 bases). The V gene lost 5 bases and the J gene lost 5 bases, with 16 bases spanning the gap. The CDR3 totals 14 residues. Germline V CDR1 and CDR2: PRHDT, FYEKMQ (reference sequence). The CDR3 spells CASSTMGLPNEQYF. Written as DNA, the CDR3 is TGTGCCAGCAGCACCATGGGACTTCCCAACGAGCAGTACTTC. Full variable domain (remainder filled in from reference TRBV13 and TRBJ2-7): AAGVIQSPRHLIKEKRETATLKCYPIPRHDTVYWYQQGPGQDPQFLISFYEKMQSDKGSIPDRFSAQQFSDYHSELNMSSLELGDSALYFCASSTMGLPNEQYFGPGTRLTVT.

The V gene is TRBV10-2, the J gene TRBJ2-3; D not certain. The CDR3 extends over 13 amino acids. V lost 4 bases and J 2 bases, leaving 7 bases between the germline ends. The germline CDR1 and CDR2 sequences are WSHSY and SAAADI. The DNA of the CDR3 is TGCGCCAGCAGTGCTAAATTCACAGATACGCAGTATTTT. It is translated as CASSAKFTDTQYF.

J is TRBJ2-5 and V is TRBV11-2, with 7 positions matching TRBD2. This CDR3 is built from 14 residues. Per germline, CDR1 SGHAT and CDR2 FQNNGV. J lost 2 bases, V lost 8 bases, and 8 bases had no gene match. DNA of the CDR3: TGTGCCAGCGGCTACCGGGGGGAACAAGAGACCCAGTACTTC. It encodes CASGYRGEQETQYF. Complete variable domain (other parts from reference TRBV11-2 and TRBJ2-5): EAGVAQSPRYKIIEKRQSVAFWCNPISGHATLYWYQQILGQGPKLLIQFQNNGVVDDSQLPKDRFSAERLKGVDSTLKIQPAKLEDSAVYLCASGYRGEQETQYFGPGTRLLVL.

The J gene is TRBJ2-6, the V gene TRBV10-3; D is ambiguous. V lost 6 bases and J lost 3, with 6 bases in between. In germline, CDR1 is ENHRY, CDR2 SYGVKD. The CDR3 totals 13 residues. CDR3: CAIRNGGANVLTF. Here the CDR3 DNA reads TGTGCCATCAGGAACGGTGGGGCCAACGTCCTGACTTTC.

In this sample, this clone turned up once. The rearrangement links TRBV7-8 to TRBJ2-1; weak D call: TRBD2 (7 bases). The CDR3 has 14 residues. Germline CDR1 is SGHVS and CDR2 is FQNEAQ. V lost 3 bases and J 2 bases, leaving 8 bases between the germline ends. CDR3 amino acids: CASSLGGPYNEQFF. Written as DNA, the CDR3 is TGTGCCAGCAGCTTGGGGGGGCCCTACAATGAGCAGTTCTTC.

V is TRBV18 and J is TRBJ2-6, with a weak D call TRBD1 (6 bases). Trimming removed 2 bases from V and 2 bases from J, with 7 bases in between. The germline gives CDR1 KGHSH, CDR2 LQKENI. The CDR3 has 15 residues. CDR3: CASSPTGPGANVLTF. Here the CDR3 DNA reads TGTGCCAGCTCACCAACAGGGCCTGGGGCCAACGTCCTGACTTTC.

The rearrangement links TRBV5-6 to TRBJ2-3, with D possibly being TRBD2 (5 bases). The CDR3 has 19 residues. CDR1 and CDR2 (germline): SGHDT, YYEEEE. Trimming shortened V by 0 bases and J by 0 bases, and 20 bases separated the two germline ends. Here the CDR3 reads CASSLVDRGGRSSTDTQYF. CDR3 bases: TGTGCCAGCAGCTTGGTAGACCGTGGAGGAAGATCTAGCACAGATACGCAGTATTTT.

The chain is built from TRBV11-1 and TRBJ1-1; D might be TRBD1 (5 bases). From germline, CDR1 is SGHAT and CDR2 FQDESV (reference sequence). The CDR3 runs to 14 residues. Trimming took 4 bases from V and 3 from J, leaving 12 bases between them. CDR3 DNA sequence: TGTGCCAGCAGCTCGGTCAGGGTGCACACTGAAGCTTTCTTT. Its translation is CASSSVRVHTEAFF.

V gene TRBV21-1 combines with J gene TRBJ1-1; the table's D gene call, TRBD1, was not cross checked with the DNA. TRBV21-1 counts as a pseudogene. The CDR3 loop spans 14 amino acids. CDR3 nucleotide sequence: TGTGCCCCGGCGGACAGGGGAATGAACACTGAAGCTTTCTTT. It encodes CAPADRGMNTEAFF.

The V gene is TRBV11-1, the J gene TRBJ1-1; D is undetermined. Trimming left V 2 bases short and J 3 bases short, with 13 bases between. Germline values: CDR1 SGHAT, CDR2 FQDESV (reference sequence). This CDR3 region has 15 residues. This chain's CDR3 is CASSLQDGADTEAFF. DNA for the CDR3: TGTGCCAGCAGCTTACAGGATGGAGCGGACACTGAAGCTTTCTTT.

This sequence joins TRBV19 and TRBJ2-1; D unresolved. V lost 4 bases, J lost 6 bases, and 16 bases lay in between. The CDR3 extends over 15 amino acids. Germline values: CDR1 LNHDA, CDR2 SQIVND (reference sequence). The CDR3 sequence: CASSKPSHSINEQFF. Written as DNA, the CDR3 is TGTGCCAGTAGTAAACCTAGTCATTCGATCAATGAGCAGTTCTTC.

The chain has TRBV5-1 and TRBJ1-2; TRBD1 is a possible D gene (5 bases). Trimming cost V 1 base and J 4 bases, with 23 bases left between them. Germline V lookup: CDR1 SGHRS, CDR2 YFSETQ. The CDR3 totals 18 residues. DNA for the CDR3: TGCGCCAGCAGCTTGATGGCTGCCGTGGCGGGGGGAAGCTATGGCTACACCTTC. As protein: CASSLMAAVAGGSYGYTF.

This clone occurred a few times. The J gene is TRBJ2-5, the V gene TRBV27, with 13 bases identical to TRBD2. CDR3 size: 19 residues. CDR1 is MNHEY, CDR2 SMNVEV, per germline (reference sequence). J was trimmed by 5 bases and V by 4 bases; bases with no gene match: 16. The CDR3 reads CASSSRVLAGGRRRETQYF. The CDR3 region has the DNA TGTGCCAGCAGTTCTCGAGTACTAGCGGGAGGGCGGAGAAGGGAGACCCAGTACTTC.

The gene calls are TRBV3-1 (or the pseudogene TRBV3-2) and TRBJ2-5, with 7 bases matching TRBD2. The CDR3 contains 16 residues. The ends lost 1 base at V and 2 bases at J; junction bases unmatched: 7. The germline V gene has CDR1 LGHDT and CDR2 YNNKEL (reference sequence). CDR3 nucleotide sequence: TGTGCCAGCAGCCAAGTAGGGACTACTAGACAAGAGACCCAGTACTTC. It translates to CASSQVGTTRQETQYF.